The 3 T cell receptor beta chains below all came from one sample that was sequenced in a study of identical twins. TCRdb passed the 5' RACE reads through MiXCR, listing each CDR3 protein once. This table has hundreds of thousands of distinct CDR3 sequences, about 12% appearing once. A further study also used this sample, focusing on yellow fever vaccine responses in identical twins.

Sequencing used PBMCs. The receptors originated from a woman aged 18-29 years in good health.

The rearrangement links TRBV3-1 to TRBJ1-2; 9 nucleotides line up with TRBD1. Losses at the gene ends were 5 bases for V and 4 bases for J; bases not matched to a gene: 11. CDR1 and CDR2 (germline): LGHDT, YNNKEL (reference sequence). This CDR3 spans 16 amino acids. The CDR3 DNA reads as TGTGCCAGCAGCGAAGCTTGGACAGGGGCGGTCTATGGCTACACCTTC. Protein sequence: CASSEAWTGAVYGYTF.

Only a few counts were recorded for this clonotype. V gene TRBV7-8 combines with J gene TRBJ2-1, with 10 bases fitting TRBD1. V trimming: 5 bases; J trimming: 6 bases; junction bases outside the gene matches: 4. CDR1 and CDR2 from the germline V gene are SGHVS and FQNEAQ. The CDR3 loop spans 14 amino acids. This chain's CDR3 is CASSRWDRGNEQFF. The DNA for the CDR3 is TGTGCCAGCAGCCGATGGGACAGGGGCAATGAGCAGTTCTTC.

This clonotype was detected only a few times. The CDR3 DNA sequence: TGTGCCAGCAGTTCCATACCGGGACTAGCGGGTCTTTACAATGAGCAGTTCTTC. Its translation: CASSSIPGLAGLYNEQFF. V and J are TRBV28 and TRBJ2-1; 12 nucleotides agree with TRBD2. The junction had 11 bases not matched to a gene; V was cut back by 4 bases and J by 4 bases. Germline CDR1 is MDHEN and CDR2 is SYDVKM. The CDR3 has 18 residues.